The next 25 T cell receptor beta chains were all read from a single sample in a study of tumor-infiltrating lymphocytes in primary liver carcinoma. Starting from 500 ng of total RNA, TCR beta cDNA was produced with a primer in the constant region. ARM-PCR was slightly modified, and three nested multiplex PCR rounds with it gave rise to the TCR beta libraries. Two initial PCR rounds of about 11 cycles each paired TRBV1-TRBV30 forward primers with a C-beta reverse primer. TCRdb processed the multiplex PCR reads anew with MiXCR; each CDR3 protein has one entry. The sample has over 75,000 distinct CDR3 sequences; about 70% are singletons. Scientists recovered RNA and DNA together from roughly 18-30 mg of unsorted bulk tissue. Sequenced: tumor-adjacent normal liver tissue. These receptors all stem from a man aged 35-49 years with primary liver carcinoma and hepatitis B virus infection.

About this clonotype itself: This may come from a read error, since a much larger clone is one base off. V gene TRBV10-2 combines with J gene TRBJ2-7; unclear D gene. This CDR3 region has 13 residues. V lost 5 bases, J lost 0 bases, and 8 bases lay in between. Germline CDR1 and CDR2: WSHSY and SAAADI. CDR3 nucleotide sequence: TGCGCCAGCAGTACCGGGTACTCCTACGAGCAGTACTTC. Translation: CASSTGYSYEQYF.

With regard to this clonotype: This is likely a read error, given that the CDR3 carries no conserved phenylalanine or tryptophan at its end. The J gene is TRBJ1-5, the V gene TRBV19; no definite D call. This CDR3 spans 12 amino acids. CDR1 is LNHDA and CDR2 is SQIVND in the germline V gene (reference sequence). Trimming removed 3 bases from V and 5 bases from J, with 5 bases in between. This chain's CDR3 is CASSMAHQPQHS. CDR3 nucleotides: TGTGCCAGTAGTATGGCGCATCAGCCCCAGCATTCT.

In regard to this clonotype: A read error may produce the germline difference seen at one junction end. The chain employs TRBV7-9 and TRBJ1-1; D unclear. The CDR3 covers 14 residues. Germline V gene data show CDR1 as SEHNR and CDR2 as FQNEAQ (reference sequence). The CDR3 loop is CASSSLGGGTEAFF. In DNA, the CDR3 is TGCGCCAGCAGCTCGCTGGGAGGCGGGACTGAAGCTTTCTTT.

This clonotype qualifies as medium-sized. This chain uses TRBV11-2 with TRBJ2-1, with unresolved D. Between the trimmed V and J ends, which lost 1 base and 6 bases, there was a span of 1 base. CDR1 and CDR2 from the germline V gene are SGHAT and FQNNGV. The CDR3 runs to 11 residues. The CDR3 DNA sequence: TGTGCCAGCAGCTTAGCCAATGAGCAGTTCTTC. Translating it yields CASSLANEQFF.

Note on this clonotype: In this CDR3 the conserved last residue, phenylalanine or tryptophan, is missing, so a read error is likely. The CDR3 coding sequence is TGCGCCAGCAGCCAAGGCCCCCCGACACCCAACTATGGCTACACCTCC. Amino acid sequence: CASSQGPPTPNYGYTS. This chain uses TRBV4-1 with TRBJ1-2; D remains ambiguous. The germline V and J ends were trimmed by 1 base and 2 bases, with 14 bases remaining between them. This CDR3 region has 16 residues. Germline CDR1 and CDR2: MGHRA and YSYEKL.

This clonotype was seen repeatedly, ten times or more. In DNA form, the CDR3 reads TGTGCCAGCAGTAACAGGGGAGGCTCTGGGGCCAACGTCCTGACTTTC. Translated: CASSNRGGSGANVLTF. This sequence joins TRBV12-3 or TRBV12-4 and TRBJ2-6; TRBD1 might be the D (7 bases). V was shortened by 5 bases and J by 0 bases, with 11 bases between the two germline ends. CDR3 length: 16 amino acids.

This sequence joins TRBV29-1 and TRBJ2-7; no clear D. The ends were cut back, 6 bases at V and 4 bases at J, with 19 bases in the middle. The CDR3 spans 14 residues. Germline assignment: CDR1 SQVTM and CDR2 ANQGSEA. The CDR3 protein is CSVRPQDPSYEQYF. The CDR3 nucleotides are TGCAGCGTCCGACCTCAGGACCCTTCTTACGAGCAGTACTTC.

This clonotype was counted at least ten times. The chain is built from TRBV29-1 and TRBJ2-5; 7 positions match TRBD1. The CDR3 length is 12 residues. V lost 3 bases and J lost 2; bases outside the gene matches: 0. CDR1 is SQVTM and CDR2 is ANQGSEA in the germline V gene. The CDR3 sequence: CSVDRGQETQYF. For the CDR3, the DNA is TGCAGCGTTGACAGGGGGCAAGAGACCCAGTACTTC.

Notes on this clonotype: One base away lies a much larger clone, so this may be a sequencing read error. The chain carries TRBV10-2 and TRBJ2-7, with TRBD1 matching 8 bases. This CDR3 has 15 residues. Germline V gene sequence: CDR1 WSHSY, CDR2 SAAADI. CDR3 in DNA: TGCGGCAGCAGTGAGTACACAGGGGGAGGCTACGAGCAGTACTTC. This encodes CGSSEYTGGGYEQYF.

The chain links TRBV6-4 to TRBJ2-2; no definite D call. The CDR3 has 13 residues. Germline-derived CDR1 and CDR2 are MRHNA and SNTAGT. V lost 2 bases to trimming and J lost 3 bases, with 4 bases between them. CDR3: CASSDGDTGELFF. In nucleotides, the CDR3 is TGTGCCAGCAGTGACGGGGACACCGGGGAGCTGTTTTTT.

This sequence joins TRBV7-3 and TRBJ2-3, with TRBD2 matching over 9 bases. The CDR3 is made up of 15 amino acids. Germline V CDR1 and CDR2: SGHTA, FQGTGA. The V segment lost 3 bases and the J segment 3 bases; nucleotides outside the gene matches: 4. CDR3: CASSFLAGETDTQYF. CDR3 nucleotides: TGTGCCAGCAGCTTCTTAGCGGGAGAGACAGATACGCAGTATTTT. Full variable domain (missing parts from reference TRBV7-3 and TRBJ2-3): GAGVSQTPSNKVTEKGKYVELRCDPISGHTALYWYRQSLGQGPEFLIYFQGTGAADDSGLPNDRFFAVRPEGSVSTLKIQRTERGDSAVYLCASSFLAGETDTQYFGPGTRLTVL.

In the case of this clonotype: Possible read error: a much larger clone is one base away. This chain uses TRBV6-5 with TRBJ2-7; 10 bases are a match to TRBD2. The CDR3 length is 15 residues. Germline V gene lookup returns CDR1 MNHEY and CDR2 SVGAGI. Unmatched junction bases numbered 8, after V lost 0 bases and J lost 9 bases. Here the CDR3 DNA reads TGTGCCAGCAGTTACTCGCCGAGCGGGAGGGCCTGGCAGTACTTC. It encodes CASSYSPSGRAWQYF.

For this clonotype: A read error is possible here, since a much larger clone lies one base away. This chain links TRBV7-8 with TRBJ1-3; D remains unclear. CDR3 length: 17 residues. Trimming removed 3 bases from V and 0 bases from J, with 15 bases in between. Germline CDR1 and CDR2: SGHVS and FQNEAQ. In DNA, the CDR3 is TGTGCCAGCAGCTTGCGGCGACTATCATACTCTGGAAACACCATATATTTT. Amino acid sequence: CASSLRRLSYSGNTIYF.

On this clonotype: Here the CDR3 omits its conserved ending phenylalanine or tryptophan, so a read error is the likely source. The V call is TRBV10-3, the J call TRBJ2-1; possibly TRBD2 for D (6 bases). The CDR3 extends over 16 amino acids. CDR1 is ENHRY and CDR2 is SYGVKD in the germline V gene. CDR3: CAFSESGDRLYNEQFL. CDR3 sequence (DNA): TGTGCCTTCAGTGAGTCGGGGGATAGGCTCTACAATGAGCAGTTCTTG.

A word on this clonotype: Just one base apart from a much larger clone, this may be a read error. CDR3 sequence: CASTSDGGYNEQFF. The CDR3 DNA reads TGTGCCAGCACCTCCGATGGCGGCTACAATGAGCAGTTCTTC. The V call is TRBV11-2, the J call TRBJ2-1, with D unclear. The V end lost 7 bases, the J end lost 3 bases, and 13 bases lay between the germline ends. Germline CDR1 and CDR2: SGHAT and FQNNGV. The CDR3 is 14 residues long.

This clonotype appeared once. An end of the junction does not agree with germline; a read error may underlie this. This chain uses TRBV12-3 or TRBV12-4 with TRBJ2-1; TRBD2 might be the D (5 bases). This CDR3 has 13 residues. CDR3: CASRPRGYNEQFF. For the CDR3, the DNA is TGTGCCAGTAGACCCCGAGGGTACAATGAACAGTTCTTC.

In this sample, this clonotype turned up a few times. It may be a read error: a sequence one base away is much more abundant. The V and J genes are TRBV6-1 and TRBJ2-1; 12 bases are a match to TRBD1. The assigned J gene may be wrong: the sequence end matches TRBJ2-7 better. This CDR3 has 15 residues. The germline V gene has CDR1 MNHNS and CDR2 SASEGT. The chain's CDR3 is CASRPRDRGLDEQYF. The DNA of the CDR3 is TGTGCCAGTAGACCTCGGGACAGGGGGCTCGATGAGCAGTACTTC.

Notes on this clonotype: This may be a read error: a much more frequent sequence differs by one nucleotide. The chain carries TRBV6-1 and TRBJ1-5; D is unresolved. This CDR3 comprises 13 residues. The germline CDR1 and CDR2 sequences are MNHNS and SASEGT. Trimming took off 4 bases at V and 1 base at J, with 5 bases between the two ends. The CDR3 nucleotides are TGTGCCAGCAGTGGAATGAGCAATCAGCCCCAGCATTTT. Protein: CASSGMSNQPQHF.

Comments on this clonotype: In this CDR3 the conserved last residue, phenylalanine or tryptophan, is missing, so a read error is likely. Here the CDR3 DNA reads TGTGCCTGCAGCTTAGAGGTGGGAGCTGAGCAGTACTAC. This encodes CACSLEVGAEQYY. The rearrangement joins TRBV11-2 to TRBJ2-1, with D maybe TRBD2 (5 bases). The end of the DNA is better explained by TRBJ2-7, so the J call may be wrong. Germline lookup yields CDR1 SGHAT and CDR2 FQNNGV. CDR3 size: 13 residues.

The chain couples TRBV11-2 to TRBJ2-2, with TRBD2 identical over 10 bases. The trim removed 5 bases at V and 1 base at J, leaving 7 bases unmatched. Germline V gene sequence: CDR1 SGHAT, CDR2 FQNNGV. The CDR3 has 17 amino acids. CDR3 DNA: TGTGCCAGCAGCAGAGGACTAGCGGAACTGAACACCGGGGAGCTGTTTTTT. Translation: CASSRGLAELNTGELFF.

In this sample, this clonotype turned up once. A much more abundant neighbour one base away suggests this may be a read error. Here the CDR3 reads CASSLRYRGLQAQHF. The CDR3 DNA sequence: TGTGCCAGCAGTTTACGGTACAGGGGGCTTCAGGCCCAGCATTTT. The rearrangement links TRBV28 to TRBJ1-5, with TRBD1 matching 9 bases. The germline gives CDR1 MDHEN, CDR2 SYDVKM. This CDR3 comprises 15 residues.

Points on this clonotype: Compared with germline, one end of the junction differs, possibly owing to a read error. The CDR3 protein is CSARADSYGQYF. CDR3 nucleotide sequence: TGCAGCGCCCGGGCTGATTCCTACGGGCAGTACTTC. V gene TRBV29-1 combines with J gene TRBJ2-7, with unresolved D. The CDR3 is 12 amino acids. Per the germline V gene, CDR1 is SQVTM and CDR2 is ANQGSEA.

Only one count was recorded for this clonotype. The chain combines TRBV6-5 with TRBJ2-6; TRBD1 might be the D (5 bases). Per germline, CDR1 MNHEY and CDR2 SVGAGI. The CDR3 has 17 residues. The V end lost 7 bases, the J end lost 14 bases, and 30 bases lay between the germline ends. CDR3 in amino acids: CASKDGRSFSGANLLTF. In nucleotides, the CDR3 is TGTGCCAGCAAGGATGGCAGGTCTTTCTCTGGGGCCAATCTCCTGACTTTC.

Concerning this clonotype: A junction boundary mismatches the germline segment, possibly from a read error. V and J are TRBV28 and TRBJ2-2; D gene unclear. The germline V gene has CDR1 MDHEN and CDR2 SYDVKM. The CDR3 has 12 amino acids. The CDR3 DNA is TGTGCCAACAGTGTCTATACCGGGGAGCTGTTTTTT. Translating it yields CANSVYTGELFF.

With respect to this clonotype: At one end the junction does not follow the germline gene, possibly because of a read error. V usage is TRBV11-2 and J usage is TRBJ1-2; D gene unclear. The CDR3 sequence is 13 residues long. From germline, CDR1 is SGHAT and CDR2 FQNNGV. The CDR3 spells CASSDGFGYGYIF. As DNA, the CDR3 is TGTGCCAGCAGCGACGGATTCGGGTATGGCTACATCTTC.